This record looks at one T cell receptor (beta chain) sequence and its context. Its recognized antigen is unknown. Base qualities are missing; no much larger clone stands one base away. Every donor in the study was a healthy Caucasian. The twin cohort comprised three pairs of female monozygotic twins, all aged roughly 18 to 30 years. Miltenyi CD45RO+ enrichment and human naive T-cell isolation kits were used to isolate memory (CD45RO+) and naive T cells from PBMC. The library relied on 5' RACE. Sequencing was performed on an Illumina HiSeq 2000. Template switching introduced a universal primer binding site; the final cDNA contained a unique molecular identifier, enabling accurate counting of TCR cDNA molecules. Specific primers in the conserved constant-segment region were used to synthesize first-strand cDNA for the TCR alpha and beta chains. To control for contamination, every cDNA library was double barcoded, receiving both a SMART-Mk sample barcode and Illumina barcodes. TruSeq adapter sequences along with Illumina sample barcodes were introduced in two successive PCR steps. Sequencing of the TCR alpha and beta cDNA libraries was done on the Illumina HiSeq platform using custom primers. In the paper's pipeline: MiGEC processed the raw reads to extract unique molecular identifiers, while MiXCR was used to determine the CDR3 positions. Recombination models were inferred per individual with the repgenHMM and IGoR tools using an EM algorithm. Shared clonotype analysis was performed with the tcR package in R, normalizing sharing by the product of cloneset sizes. Out-of-frame nonproductive sequences were analyzed to study raw recombination free of thymic and clonal selection effects. The raw public reads went through TCRdb reprocessing: fastp at Q25, MiXCR clone calling, in-frame beta chains kept. Each entry merges the rows of one CDR3 protein and shows their most common DNA and genes. TCRdb, rather than the study authors, made the V and J calls. In this sample the table shows 200,000 to 300,000 distinct CDR3 sequences, roughly an eighth of which occur a single time. The ten largest clones capture 3.5% to 5% of the sample.

For CDR1 and CDR2, the germline V gene (reference sequence) lists SEHNR and FQNEAQ. At the junction V is shortened by 2 bases and J by 5 bases, with 15 bases in between. Counted from cysteine to phenylalanine, this CDR3 has 15 amino acids. The DNA shown is the 45-base CDR3, in frame from base 1. These data belong to a study of identical twins (dated by TCRdb to about 2016). With respect to the entire study: The study deep-sequenced TCR alpha and beta repertoires from monozygotic twins, unrelated adults of various ages and cord blood to test whether fetal clonotypes persist. To rule out contamination, replicate twin experiments were performed at different times with different library preparation protocols.

General conclusions and limits of the study: Out-of-frame TCR alpha sharing in monozygotic twins was systematically underestimated by recombination models, whereas sharing between unrelated individuals was in agreement with the recombination models. Compared with coincidental sharing between unrelated individuals, an excess of low generation-probability sequences was observed among out-of-frame TCR alpha sequences shared between twins. Zero-insertion analyses could be partly confounded by invariant T cells such as MAIT and iNKT, although diverse VJ usage argued against such confounding for most clonotypes. Fewer insertions were carried by abundant cord blood beta clonotypes; a weaker similar trend was observed in young adult naive repertoires, while no such trend was observed in memory repertoires. A weaker excess of twin sharing was found in beta out-of-frame sequences because the signal-to-noise ratio was lowered by fewer shared sequences. Conclusions relied on cross-sectional statistical analysis, since the same donors could not be followed over many years.

These data were likewise used in another study, on yellow fever vaccine responses in identical twins. Taken from the second paper: According to the authors, the vaccine-induced T cell response in identical twins seemed to be partly convergent and partly specific to each individual. In identical twins, the study followed T cell clones that responded to the vaccine with precision.

The rearrangement combines TRBV7-9 with TRBJ1-2, with a weak D call of TRBD1 (6 bases match). The sequenced sample was memory (CD45RO+) T cells sorted from blood. Sample cell subset or site, as interpreted from the label and publication: CD45RO+ enriched T cells. The clonotype was recovered from a woman in her late teens or twenties in good health. DNA sequence: TGTGCCAGCAGCTTAAAGGGGGGCGGCGGTTATGGCTACACCTTC. This gives the protein CASSLKGGGGYGYTF.